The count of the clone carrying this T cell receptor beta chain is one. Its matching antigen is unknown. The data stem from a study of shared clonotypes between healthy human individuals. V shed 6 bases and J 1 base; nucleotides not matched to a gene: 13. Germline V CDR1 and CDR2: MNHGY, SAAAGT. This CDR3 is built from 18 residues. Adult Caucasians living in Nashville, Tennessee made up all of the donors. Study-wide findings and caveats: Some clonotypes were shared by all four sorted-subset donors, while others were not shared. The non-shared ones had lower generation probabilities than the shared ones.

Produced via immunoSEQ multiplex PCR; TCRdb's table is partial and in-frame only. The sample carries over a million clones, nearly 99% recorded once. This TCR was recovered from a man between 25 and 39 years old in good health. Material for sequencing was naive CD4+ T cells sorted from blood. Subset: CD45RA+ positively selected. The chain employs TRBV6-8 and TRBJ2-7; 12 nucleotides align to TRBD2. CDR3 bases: TGTGCCAGCAGCTCAAGGACTAGCGGGAAAGCCACGTCCTACGAGCAGTACTTC. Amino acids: CASSSRTSGKATSYEQYF.